This T cell receptor beta chain was obtained from a study of response to subunit inactivated influenza vaccine. TCRdb itself ran the RT-PCR reads through MiXCR, one entry per CDR3 protein. The sample lists approximately 570,000 distinct CDR3 sequences; 7.5% to 8.5% were seen once. This clonotype was recorded at least ten times. The antigen remains undetermined. General study results and limits: Authors proposed each seasonal influenza vaccination draws in few new T cells.

The CDR3 is made up of 14 amino acids. V lost 1 base to trimming and J lost 1 base, with 8 bases between them. Germline values: CDR1 SGHNT, CDR2 YYREEE (reference sequence). The sequenced sample was PBMCs from blood, obtained about 23 months after vaccination. The clonotype originates from a man aged 50 to 69 who received an inactivated influenza vaccine. The chain carries TRBV5-4 and TRBJ1-1, with no clear D. This chain's CDR3 is CASSLIGRNTEAFF. Here the CDR3 DNA reads TGTGCCAGCAGCTTGATTGGTCGGAACACTGAAGCTTTCTTT.